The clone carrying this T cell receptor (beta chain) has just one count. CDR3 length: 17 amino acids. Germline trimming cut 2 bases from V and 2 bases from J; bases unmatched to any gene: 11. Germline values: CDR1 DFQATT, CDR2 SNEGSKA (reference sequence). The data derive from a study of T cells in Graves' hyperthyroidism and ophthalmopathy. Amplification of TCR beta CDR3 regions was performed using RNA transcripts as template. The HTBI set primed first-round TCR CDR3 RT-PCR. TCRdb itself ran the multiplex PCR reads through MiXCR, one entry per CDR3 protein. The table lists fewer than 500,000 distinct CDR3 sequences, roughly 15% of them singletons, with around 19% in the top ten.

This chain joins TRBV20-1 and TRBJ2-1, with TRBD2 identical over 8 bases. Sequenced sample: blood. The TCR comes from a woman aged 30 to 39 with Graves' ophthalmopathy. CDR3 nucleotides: TGCAGTGCTAGAAGGCTGGGTGGCGGGAGGCCCTACAATGAGCAGTTCTTC. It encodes CSARRLGGGRPYNEQFF.